Listed below are T cell receptor beta chains from one sample, sequenced in a study of PD-L1 blockade in urothelial cancer. Measured with immunoSEQ multiplex PCR; TCRdb has only the in-frame clones, and not every one. This table has more than 90,000 clones, roughly 90% appearing once. This specimen consisted of PBMCs, obtained around atezolizumab (anti-PD-L1) treatment. The source is a man aged 55 to 69 with urothelial cancer. CDR3s include the opening cysteine and the closing phenylalanine or tryptophan. D genes are given only for firm matches. Size is stated for part of the rows, as once, few or many counts, or as a class when the clone is expanded.

length	V	J	D	size	DNA	CDR3
14	TRBV28	TRBJ2-7	-	once	TGTGCCAGCGGGTTACTAGGCTCAACCTACGAGCAGTACTTC	CASGLLGSTYEQYF
14	TRBV7-2	TRBJ1-1	TRBD1	-	TGTGCCAGCAGCGGAGGGACAGGGAACACTGAAGCTTTCTTT	CASSGGTGNTEAFF
15	TRBV19	TRBJ2-7	-	-	TGTGCCAGTAGTATCGTCAGGGGAAACTCCTACGAGCAGTACTTC	CASSIVRGNSYEQYF
13	TRBV2	TRBJ1-2	-	-	TGTGCCAGCACACTCTATTATGGCTATGGCTACACCTTC	CASTLYYGYGYTF
14	TRBV7-2	TRBJ1-2	TRBD1	once	TGTGCCAGCAGCACAGGGACAGGGAACTATGGCTACACCTTC	CASSTGTGNYGYTF
12	TRBV18	TRBJ1-1	-	few	TGTGCCAGCTCACCCAGTAACACTGAAGCTTTCTTT	CASSPSNTEAFF
22	TRBV30	TRBJ2-7	TRBD2	once	TGTGCCTGGAGTGTTAGGTCGGGGGGTGGTTGGACTAGCGGGAGGGCCCCTCGGGAGCAGTACTTC	CAWSVRSGGGWTSGRAPREQYF
16	TRBV7-9	TRBJ2-7	TRBD1	-	TGTGCCAGCAGCCCCCGCCGGGACAGGGGCACCTACGAGCAGTACTTC	CASSPRRDRGTYEQYF
18	TRBV11-2	TRBJ2-1	TRBD2	-	TGTGCCAGCAGACGTACCTTTAGCGGGGGGGCGGTAGTCAATGAGCAGTTCTTC	CASRRTFSGGAVVNEQFF
11	TRBV29-1	TRBJ2-5	-	-	TGCAGCGCGGGACTCACCCAGACCCAGTACTTC	CSAGLTQTQYF
13	TRBV4-3	TRBJ2-2	-	-	TGCGCCAGCAGCCAAGACCGAGCCGGGGAGCTGTTTTTT	CASSQDRAGELFF
15	TRBV25-1	TRBJ1-2	TRBD1	-	TGTGCCAGCAGTGGAGCAGGCCAGGGGGCAGGTGGCTACACCTTC	CASSGAGQGAGGYTF
15	TRBV7-2	TRBJ1-3	-	-	TGTGCCAGCAGCTCGTCTGGGGGGTATGGAAACACCATATATTTT	CASSSSGGYGNTIYF
16	TRBV5-5	TRBJ2-3	TRBD1	-	TGTGCCAGCAGCTCACCCGGGACAGAGATCACAGATACGCAGTATTTT	CASSSPGTEITDTQYF
13	TRBV7-2	TRBJ1-1	TRBD1	-	TGTGCCAGCAGCTTAGTACAGGGGGTCGAAGCTTTCTTT	CASSLVQGVEAFF
17	TRBV5-1	TRBJ1-5	-	-	TGCGCCAGCCTCCCGCAGGATAGGGGAAATAGCAATCAGCCCCAGCATTTT	CASLPQDRGNSNQPQHF
14	TRBV13	TRBJ2-5	TRBD1	-	TGTGCCAGCAGCCCTAGGGGGCTTGAGAAGACCCAGTACTTC	CASSPRGLEKTQYF
13	TRBV2	TRBJ2-7	-	-	TGTGCCAGCACCGGGAGACTCGGTTACGAGCAGTACTTC	CASTGRLGYEQYF
13	TRBV7-3	TRBJ2-3	-	-	TGTGCCAGCAGCTTAGCAGAGGCTGATACGCAGTATTTT	CASSLAEADTQYF
19	TRBV6-4	TRBJ2-2	TRBD1	-	TGTGCCAGCAGTGAAGTCAATTGTCGGGACAGGGGGCTTACCGGGGAGCTGTTTTTT	CASSEVNCRDRGLTGELFF